These 14 T cell receptor beta chains were all obtained from the same sample, sequenced in a study of T cells after yellow fever vaccination. Using its own MiXCR run on the 5' RACE reads, TCRdb lists one record per CDR3 protein. The sample yields about 550,000 distinct CDR3 sequences, roughly 19% seen once. Sequencing was performed on PBMCs, taken 15 days after the yellow fever booster vaccination. The receptor source for this set is a man younger than 40 who received the YFV17D yellow fever vaccine.

V gene TRBV6-6 combines with J gene TRBJ1-1, with no clear D. V gave up 4 bases and J gave up 1 base, with 4 bases separating them. Germline V CDR1 and CDR2: MNHNY, SVGAGI (reference sequence). The CDR3 is 12 amino acids. Here the CDR3 DNA reads TGTGCCAGCAGTTTCCGGAACACTGAAGCTTTCTTT. This gives the protein CASSFRNTEAFF.

This clonotype was found many times. The genes are TRBV20-1 and TRBJ2-1; D gene unclear. V lost 3 bases, J lost 3 bases, and 9 bases lay in between. CDR3 length: 13 amino acids. Germline V gives CDR1 DFQATT, CDR2 SNEGSKA (reference sequence). CDR3 DNA sequence: TGCAGTGCTAGGGGGATTCGCTACAATGAGCAGTTCTTC. As protein: CSARGIRYNEQFF.

The CDR3 is CASRRGGVYNEQFF. The CDR3, as DNA: TGTGCCAGCAGAAGAGGGGGCGTCTACAATGAGCAGTTCTTC. This sequence joins TRBV7-2 and TRBJ2-1, with 7 positions matching TRBD1. CDR1 and CDR2 (germline): SGHTA, FQGNSA. V shed 6 bases, J shed 3 bases, and the junction held 5 bases outside the gene matches. CDR3 length: 14 amino acids. Full variable domain (remainder filled in from reference TRBV7-2 and TRBJ2-1): GAGVSQSPSNKVTEKGKDVELRCDPISGHTALYWYRQSLGQGLEFLIYFQGNSAPDKSGLPSDRFSAERTGGSVSTLTIQRTQQEDSAVYLCASRRGGVYNEQFFGPGTRLTVL.

The genes are TRBV5-6 and TRBJ2-1; no definite D call. V was trimmed by 0 bases and J by 7 bases, leaving 17 bases between them. The CDR3 is 16 residues long. Germline CDR1 reads SGHDT; CDR2 reads YYEEEE. CDR3 in amino acids: CASSLGREYRRNEQFF. CDR3 DNA sequence: TGTGCCAGCAGCTTGGGACGTGAGTATAGACGGAATGAGCAGTTCTTC. Full variable domain (outside the CDR3, taken from reference TRBV5-6 and TRBJ2-1): DAGVTQSPTHLIKTRGQQVTLRCSPKSGHDTVSWYQQALGQGPQFIFQYYEEEERQRGNFPDRFSGHQFPNYSSELNVNALLLGDSALYLCASSLGREYRRNEQFFGPGTRLTVL.

This clonotype was observed a handful of times. This chain links TRBV12-3 or TRBV12-4 with TRBJ2-2, with D possibly matching TRBD2 (6 bases). The CDR3 length is 12 residues. The CDR3 sequence is CAGGMNTGELFF. DNA for the CDR3: TGTGCGGGCGGGATGAACACCGGGGAGCTGTTTTTT.

The J gene is TRBJ2-5, the V gene TRBV20-1, with 7 positions matching TRBD2. CDR1 and CDR2 (germline): DFQATT, SNEGSKA (reference sequence). This CDR3 region has 18 residues. The trim removed 4 bases at V and 2 bases at J, leaving 19 bases unmatched. CDR3 residues: CSATSWGSGWREQETQYF. DNA for the CDR3: TGCAGTGCTACTTCTTGGGGTAGCGGGTGGAGGGAGCAAGAGACCCAGTACTTC.

This clonotype was detected a few times. The J gene is TRBJ1-1, the V gene TRBV20-1; D uncertain. Germline assignment: CDR1 DFQATT and CDR2 SNEGSKA (reference sequence). Trimming removed 5 bases from V and 1 base from J, with 11 bases in between. The CDR3 consists of 13 residues. Here the CDR3 reads CSALIGGNTEAFF. The CDR3 nucleotides read TGCAGTGCTCTGATAGGAGGGAACACTGAAGCTTTCTTT.

J is TRBJ2-1 and V is TRBV6-2 or TRBV6-3; D possibly matches TRBD1 or TRBD2 (6 bases each). Deletions cut 0 bases from V and 9 bases from J, with 12 bases between. CDR3 length: 14 residues. Germline V gene data show CDR1 as MNHEY and CDR2 as SVGEGT. CDR3 bases: TGTGCCAGCAGTTACTCAGGCTCGGGGGCTGAGCAGTTCTTC. This codes for CASSYSGSGAEQFF.

The CDR3 reads CASSRLAGETWVNVLTF. In DNA, the CDR3 is TGTGCCAGCAGCCGTCTAGCGGGAGAAACTTGGGTCAACGTCCTGACTTTC. This chain uses TRBV7-9 with TRBJ2-6; 10 bases are a match to TRBD2. This CDR3 has 17 residues. With 5 bases clipped from V and 9 bases from J, the junction kept 13 bases outside the gene matches. Per the germline V gene, CDR1 is SEHNR and CDR2 is FQNEAQ (reference sequence).

The J gene is TRBJ1-5, the V gene TRBV12-3 or TRBV12-4; no clear D. The CDR3 has 14 amino acids. V was shortened by 1 base and J by 7 bases, with 11 bases between the two germline ends. In DNA form, the CDR3 reads TGTGCCAGCAGTTTAGGCGGCCAGACACAGCCCCAGCATTTT. The encoded protein is CASSLGGQTQPQHF.

The chain joins TRBV4-2 to TRBJ1-4, with 8 bases that match TRBD1. V dropped 5 bases and J dropped 7; count of bases not matched to a gene: 6. There are 14 residues in the CDR3. CDR1 and CDR2 (germline): LGHNA, YNFKEQ. This chain's CDR3 is CASSAGQAGEKLFF. The CDR3 coding sequence is TGTGCCAGCAGCGCGGGACAGGCGGGTGAAAAACTGTTTTTT.

This clonotype has just a few counts. The chain couples TRBV18 to TRBJ1-4; 7 bases map to TRBD1. The CDR3 totals 14 residues. Trimming took 3 bases from V and 8 from J; bases not matched to a gene: 6. Per the germline V gene, CDR1 is KGHSH and CDR2 is LQKENI. This chain's CDR3 is CASSPTGVREKLFF. The CDR3 DNA reads TGTGCCAGCTCACCTACAGGGGTTCGCGAAAAACTGTTTTTT.

Concerning this clonotype: Sequence at one end of the junction differs from germline and may be a read error. The rearrangement joins TRBV5-1 to TRBJ2-7, with no clear D. This CDR3 is 13 amino acids long. Germline CDR1 reads SGHRS; CDR2 reads YFSETQ. The CDR3 here is CASTLGLGDSLNF. For the CDR3, the DNA is TGCGCCAGCACCCTGGGCTTGGGCGACTCCCTTAACTTC.

The V and J genes are TRBV29-1 and TRBJ2-3, with 9 positions matching TRBD1. The junction had 4 bases not matched to a gene; V was cut back by 4 bases and J by 2 bases. The CDR3 is 14 amino acids. Germline CDR1 is SQVTM and CDR2 is ANQGSEA. The CDR3 sequence: CSVVGQGPTDTQYF. Written as DNA, the CDR3 is TGCAGCGTTGTGGGACAGGGCCCCACAGATACGCAGTATTTT.